One sample yielded the 10 T cell receptor beta chains listed below, sequenced in a study of vaccination effects on CD4 cells after COVID-19. Antigen-specific CD4+ T cells were expanded with viral peptide pools in the ViraFEST assay before sequencing. A roughly ten-day culture period preceded the isolation of CD4+ T cells. Neither prior SARS-CoV-2 infection nor positive nucleocapsid antibodies were present in the vaccine recipients. Here immunoSEQ multiplex PCR was the method, and the copy in TCRdb shows in-frame clones only, minus some. The table records 30,000 to 35,000 clones, 73% of them present only once. No antigen is known for these receptors. The source was CD4+ T cells from PBMCs cultured with HCoV-OC43 spike peptides, collected before COVID-19 vaccination. Regarding subset: HCoV-OC43 spike overlapping peptide pool stimulation. Receptor source: a human donor who received a COVID-19 vaccine.

This clone has just one count. The V and J genes are TRBV28 and TRBJ1-1, with D maybe TRBD1 (5 bases). V was shortened by 6 bases and J by 3 bases, with 20 bases between the two germline ends. The germline gives CDR1 MDHEN, CDR2 SYDVKM. The CDR3 sequence is 16 residues long. The CDR3 DNA reads as TGTGCCAGCAGCCCCCCGGGGGGACGGTGGGACACTGAAGCTTTCTTT. Residues: CASSPPGGRWDTEAFF.

This clone was detected only a few times. The rearrangement uses TRBV19 and TRBJ1-4, with D hard to call. The V end lost 3 bases, the J end lost 4 bases, and 12 bases lay between the germline ends. The CDR3 contains 15 residues. Germline V CDR1 and CDR2: LNHDA, SQIVND (reference sequence). In DNA form, the CDR3 reads TGTGCCAGTAGTATCCTCTCCGGGAATAATGAAAAACTGTTTTTT. This encodes CASSILSGNNEKLFF.

The chain couples TRBV4-2 to TRBJ2-1; D is perhaps TRBD1 (6 bases). Trimming left V 0 bases short and J 2 bases short, with 14 bases between. Germline values: CDR1 LGHNA, CDR2 YNFKEQ. The length of the CDR3 is 17 residues. This CDR3 reads CASSQDNFEGAYNEQFF. Written as DNA, the CDR3 is TGTGCCAGCAGCCAAGATAACTTCGAGGGGGCCTACAATGAGCAGTTCTTC.

The genes are TRBV7-9 and TRBJ2-7; D is ambiguous. This CDR3 is built from 12 residues. V was shortened by 1 base and J by 4 bases, with 5 bases between the two germline ends. Per germline, CDR1 SEHNR and CDR2 FQNEAQ (reference sequence). The CDR3 nucleotides are TGTGCCAGCAGCTTAGTGGGGTACGAGCAGTACTTC. This sequence encodes CASSLVGYEQYF.

This clone was recorded only once. The chain is built from TRBV20-1 and TRBJ2-7; D may be TRBD1 (6 bases). Germline assignment: CDR1 DFQATT and CDR2 SNEGSKA (reference sequence). This CDR3 comprises 14 residues. V dropped 3 bases and J dropped 0 bases, with 12 bases sitting between them. The CDR3 sequence: CSASGVDSSYEQYF. The CDR3 DNA reads as TGCAGTGCTAGTGGGGTGGACAGCTCCTACGAGCAGTACTTC.

This chain uses TRBV11-3 with TRBJ2-2, with TRBD2 matching 9 bases. Looked up from germline, CDR1 is SGHNT and CDR2 is YENEEA. V lost 3 bases and J lost 4; bases outside the gene matches: 9. CDR3 length: 17 amino acids. CDR3 loop: CASSFFISGGRTGELFF. The CDR3 nucleotides read TGTGCCAGCAGCTTTTTCATCAGCGGGGGGCGCACCGGGGAGCTGTTTTTT.

This clone occurred a few times. This chain uses TRBV12-5 with TRBJ1-1; D remains ambiguous. Germline CDR1 reads LGHNT; CDR2 reads FRNRAP. The CDR3 totals 14 residues. V lost 5 bases, J lost 4 bases, and 14 bases lay in between. The CDR3 reads CASGHRVGGTEAFF. The DNA for the CDR3 is TGTGCTAGTGGTCACCGTGTGGGTGGCACTGAAGCTTTCTTT.

This sequence joins TRBV18 and TRBJ1-1; 7 nucleotides match TRBD1. V was pared by 1 base and J by 0 bases, with 8 bases of the junction left unmatched. This CDR3 contains 17 residues. CDR1 and CDR2 (germline): KGHSH, LQKENI. The CDR3: CASSPLTDRLVNTEAFF. CDR3 coding DNA: TGTGCCAGCTCACCACTTACGGACAGGCTAGTGAACACTGAAGCTTTCTTT.

This chain joins TRBV28 and TRBJ1-6; D might be TRBD1 (5 bases). CDR3 size: 13 residues. V shed 7 bases and J shed 7 bases, with 11 bases lying between them. Per germline, CDR1 MDHEN and CDR2 SYDVKM. Here the CDR3 reads CASKGVWNSPLHF. Here the CDR3 DNA reads TGTGCCAGCAAAGGGGTTTGGAATTCACCCCTCCACTTT.

CDR3 in DNA: TGTGCCAGCAGTTCCCTAGGGGGGAAAGAGACCCAGTACTTC. Its translation is CASSSLGGKETQYF. The V call is TRBV6-6, the J call TRBJ2-5; tentatively, D is TRBD1 or TRBD2 (6 bases each). Germline V gene sequence: CDR1 MNHNY, CDR2 SVGAGI (reference sequence). CDR3 length: 14 amino acids. Trimming took 4 bases from V and 3 from J, leaving 12 bases between them.